This TCR beta chain was identified during a study of control samples from healthy donors and cancer patients. Measured with immunoSEQ multiplex PCR; TCRdb has only the in-frame clones, and not every one. Among some 200,000 clones listed, 85% to 95% were seen once. The CDR3 covers 17 residues. Unmatched junction bases numbered 9, after V lost 0 bases and J lost 7 bases. Germline V CDR1 and CDR2: SGDLS, YYNGEE. This receptor was taken from a man aged 50 to 60 in good health. This rearrangement joins TRBV9 to TRBJ2-1; 11 bases fit TRBD2. Sequenced sample: blood. CDR3 protein: CASSVAFGASGGNEQFF. CDR3 in DNA: TGTGCCAGCAGCGTAGCTTTCGGGGCTAGCGGGGGGAATGAGCAGTTCTTC. The whole variable domain, filled in from reference TRBV9 and TRBJ2-1, reads DSGVTQTPKHLITATGQRVTLRCSPRSGDLSVYWYQQSLDQGLQFLIQYYNGEERAKGNILERFSAQQFPDLHSELNLSSLELGDSALYFCASSVAFGASGGNEQFFGPGTRLTVL.